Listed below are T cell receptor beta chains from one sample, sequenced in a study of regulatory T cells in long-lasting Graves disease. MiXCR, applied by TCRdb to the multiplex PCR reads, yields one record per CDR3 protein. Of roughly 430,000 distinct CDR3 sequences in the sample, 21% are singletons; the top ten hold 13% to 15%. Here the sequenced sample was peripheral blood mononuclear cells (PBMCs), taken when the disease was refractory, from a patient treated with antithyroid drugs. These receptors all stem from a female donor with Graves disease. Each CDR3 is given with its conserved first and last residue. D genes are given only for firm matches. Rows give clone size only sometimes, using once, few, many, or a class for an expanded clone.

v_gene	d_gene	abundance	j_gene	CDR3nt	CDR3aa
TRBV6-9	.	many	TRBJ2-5	TGTGCCAGCAGTTACGGGACGCAAGAGACCCAGTACTTC	CASSYGTQETQYF
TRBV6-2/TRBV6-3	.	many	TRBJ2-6	TGTGCCGTGCTTCCCTCCCGCTCTGGGGCCAACGTCCTGACTTTC	CAVLPSRSGANVLTF
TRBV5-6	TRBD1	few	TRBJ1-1	TGTGCCAGCAGTCCGGGGACAGGGTTTGTTGCTGAAGCTTTCTTT	CASSPGTGFVAEAFF
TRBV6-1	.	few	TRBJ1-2	TGTGCCAGCAGCGACCCTATTCAGGGAACCTATGGCTACACCTTC	CASSDPIQGTYGYTF
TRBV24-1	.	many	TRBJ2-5	TGTGCCACCAGTGATCCTAAGGCTGGCCAGAGCCAAGAGACCCAGTACTTC	CATSDPKAGQSQETQYF
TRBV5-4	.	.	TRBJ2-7	TGTGCCAGCAGCTCCCACGTTCCGGACGAGCAGTACTTC	CASSSHVPDEQYF
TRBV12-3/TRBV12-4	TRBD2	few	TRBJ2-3	TGTGCCAGCAGTAGGCTAGCGGGTAGGGGGGACGATACGCAGTATTTT	CASSRLAGRGDDTQYF
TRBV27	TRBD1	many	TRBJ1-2	TGTGCCAGCAGTACAACAGGGGGCGTGTTTGGCTACACCTTC	CASSTTGGVFGYTF
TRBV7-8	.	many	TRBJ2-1	TGTGCCAGCAACCTAGGGGGGGCACTCTACAATGAGCAGTTCTTC	CASNLGGALYNEQFF
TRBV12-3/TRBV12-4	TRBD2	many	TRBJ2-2	TGTGCCAGCAGCCTGGAGCTAGCGGGGGGGGTAGGGGAGCTGTTTTTT	CASSLELAGGVGELFF
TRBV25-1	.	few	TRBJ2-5	TGTGCCAGCAGTGAACGCGGAACGACAAAGGGGACCCAGTACTTC	CASSERGTTKGTQYF
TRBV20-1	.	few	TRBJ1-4	TGCAGTGCTAGAGATCTACGACAGGCTAATGAAAAACTGTTTTTT	CSARDLRQANEKLFF
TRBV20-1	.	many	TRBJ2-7	TGCAGTGCGTCGGGGAGGGGGGCCTACGAGCAGTACTTC	CSASGRGAYEQYF
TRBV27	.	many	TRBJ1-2	TGTGCCAGCAGTTCCGGCGGAGCCGAATATGGCTACACCTTC	CASSSGGAEYGYTF
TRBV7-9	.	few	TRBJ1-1	TGTGCCAGCAGCTTATTCCCCCAGTTCACTGAAGCTTTCTTT	CASSLFPQFTEAFF
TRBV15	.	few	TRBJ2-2	TGTGCCACCAGCAGGCCACAGGTGAACACCGGGGAGCTGTTTTTT	CATSRPQVNTGELFF
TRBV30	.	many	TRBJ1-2	TGTGCCTGGGGGGAGGTGTCCGGCTACACCTTC	CAWGEVSGYTF